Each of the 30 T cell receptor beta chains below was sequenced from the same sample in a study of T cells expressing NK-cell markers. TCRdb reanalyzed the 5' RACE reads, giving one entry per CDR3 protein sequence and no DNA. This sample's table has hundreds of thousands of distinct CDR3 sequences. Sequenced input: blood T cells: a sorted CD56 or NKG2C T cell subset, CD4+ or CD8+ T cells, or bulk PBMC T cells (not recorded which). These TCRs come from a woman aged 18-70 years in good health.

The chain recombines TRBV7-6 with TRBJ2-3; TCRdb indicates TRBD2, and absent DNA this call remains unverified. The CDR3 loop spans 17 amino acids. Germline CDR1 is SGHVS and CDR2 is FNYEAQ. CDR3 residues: CASSNQGGREWADTQYF.

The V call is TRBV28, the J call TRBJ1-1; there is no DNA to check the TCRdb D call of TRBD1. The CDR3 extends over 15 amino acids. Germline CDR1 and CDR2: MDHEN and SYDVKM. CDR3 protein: CASSPHRGYDTEAFF.

The chain's CDR3 is CSAREASSPTGYTF. The chain recombines TRBV20-1 with TRBJ1-2. This CDR3 has 14 residues. Germline V lookup: CDR1 DFQATT, CDR2 SNEGSKA (reference sequence).

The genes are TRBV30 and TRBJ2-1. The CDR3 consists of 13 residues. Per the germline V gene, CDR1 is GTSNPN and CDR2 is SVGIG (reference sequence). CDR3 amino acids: CAWSVAIYNEQFF.

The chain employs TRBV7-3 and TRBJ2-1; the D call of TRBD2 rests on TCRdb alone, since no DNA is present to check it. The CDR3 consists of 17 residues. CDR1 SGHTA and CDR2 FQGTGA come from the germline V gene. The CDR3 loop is CASSAGTSGRKTNEQFF.

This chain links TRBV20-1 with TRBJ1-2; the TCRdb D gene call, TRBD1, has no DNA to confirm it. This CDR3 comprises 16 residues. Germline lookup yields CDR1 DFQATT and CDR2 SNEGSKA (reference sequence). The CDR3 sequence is CSAAVGTQFLRGGYTF.

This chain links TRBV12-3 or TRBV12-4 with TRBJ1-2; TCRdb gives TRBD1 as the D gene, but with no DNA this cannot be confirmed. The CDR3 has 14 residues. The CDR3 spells CASSLGAGHGGYTF.

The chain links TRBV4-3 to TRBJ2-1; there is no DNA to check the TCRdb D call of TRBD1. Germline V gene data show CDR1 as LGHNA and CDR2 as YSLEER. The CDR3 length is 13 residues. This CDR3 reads CASSQDPGFEQFF.

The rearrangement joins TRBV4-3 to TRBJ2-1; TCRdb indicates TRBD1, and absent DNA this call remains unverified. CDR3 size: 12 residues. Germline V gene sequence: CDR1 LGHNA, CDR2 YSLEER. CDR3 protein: CASSRETGEQFF.

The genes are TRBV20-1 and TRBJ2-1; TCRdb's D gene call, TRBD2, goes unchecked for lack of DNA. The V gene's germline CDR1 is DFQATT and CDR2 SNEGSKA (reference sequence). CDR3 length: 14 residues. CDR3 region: CSACKASGSREQFF.

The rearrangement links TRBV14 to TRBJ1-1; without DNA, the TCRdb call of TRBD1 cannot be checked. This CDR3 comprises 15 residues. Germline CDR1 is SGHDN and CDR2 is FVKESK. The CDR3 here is CASSLGQGRTTEAFF. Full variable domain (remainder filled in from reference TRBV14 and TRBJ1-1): EAGVTQFPSHSVIEKGQTVTLRCDPISGHDNLYWYRRVMGKEIKFLLHFVKESKQDESGMPNNRFLAERTGGTYSTLKVQPAELEDSGVYFCASSLGQGRTTEAFFGQGTRLTVV.

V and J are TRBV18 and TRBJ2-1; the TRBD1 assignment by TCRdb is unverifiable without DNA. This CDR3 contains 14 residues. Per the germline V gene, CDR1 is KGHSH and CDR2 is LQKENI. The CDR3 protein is CASSYGTGLNEQFF.

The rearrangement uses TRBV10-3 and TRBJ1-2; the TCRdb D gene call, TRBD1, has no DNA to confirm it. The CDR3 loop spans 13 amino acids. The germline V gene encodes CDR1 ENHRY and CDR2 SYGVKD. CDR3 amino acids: CAISPDGNYGYTF.

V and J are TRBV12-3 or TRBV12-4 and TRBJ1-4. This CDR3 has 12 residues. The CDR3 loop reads CASSPSYEKLFF.

CDR3 sequence reads: CASSPKGGTRSYNEQFF. The chain employs TRBV7-9 and TRBJ2-1; as DNA is missing, the TRBD1 call by TCRdb cannot be tested. From germline, CDR1 is SEHNR and CDR2 FQNEAQ (reference sequence). The CDR3 sequence is 17 residues long. Full variable domain (remainder filled in from reference TRBV7-9 and TRBJ2-1): DTGVSQNPRHKITKRGQNVTFRCDPISEHNRLYWYRQTLGQGPEFLTYFQNEAQLEKSRLLSDRFSAERPKGSFSTLEIQRTEQGDSAMYLCASSPKGGTRSYNEQFFGPGTRLTVL.

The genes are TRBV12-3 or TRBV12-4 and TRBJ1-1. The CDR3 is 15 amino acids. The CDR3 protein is CASSLDLRRFTEAFF.

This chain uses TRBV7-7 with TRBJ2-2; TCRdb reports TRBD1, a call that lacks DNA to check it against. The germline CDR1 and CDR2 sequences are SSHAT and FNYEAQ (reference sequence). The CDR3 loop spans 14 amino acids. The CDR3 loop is CASRRRQGSRELFF.

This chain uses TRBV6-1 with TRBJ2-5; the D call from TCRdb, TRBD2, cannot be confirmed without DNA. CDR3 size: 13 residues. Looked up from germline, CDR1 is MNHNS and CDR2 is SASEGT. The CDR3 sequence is CASSLAGVGTQYF.

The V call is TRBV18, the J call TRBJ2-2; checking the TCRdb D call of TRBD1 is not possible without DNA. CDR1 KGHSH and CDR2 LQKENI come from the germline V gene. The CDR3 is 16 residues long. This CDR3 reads CASSPMRDRDTGELFF.

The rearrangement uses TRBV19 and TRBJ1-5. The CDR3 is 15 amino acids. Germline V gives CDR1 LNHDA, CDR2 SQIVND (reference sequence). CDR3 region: CASRVIAQTNQPQHF.

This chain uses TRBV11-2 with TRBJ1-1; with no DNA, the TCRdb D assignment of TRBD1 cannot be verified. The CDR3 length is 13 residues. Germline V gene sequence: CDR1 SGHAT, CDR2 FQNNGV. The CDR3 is CASSKQGRTEAFF.

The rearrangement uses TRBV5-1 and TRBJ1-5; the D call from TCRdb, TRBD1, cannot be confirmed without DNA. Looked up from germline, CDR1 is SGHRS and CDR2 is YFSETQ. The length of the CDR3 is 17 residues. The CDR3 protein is CASSLGPSTGADQPQHF.

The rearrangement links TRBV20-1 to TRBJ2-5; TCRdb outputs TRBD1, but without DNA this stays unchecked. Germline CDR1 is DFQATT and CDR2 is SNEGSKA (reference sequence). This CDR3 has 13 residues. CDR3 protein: CSARRAPGETQYF.

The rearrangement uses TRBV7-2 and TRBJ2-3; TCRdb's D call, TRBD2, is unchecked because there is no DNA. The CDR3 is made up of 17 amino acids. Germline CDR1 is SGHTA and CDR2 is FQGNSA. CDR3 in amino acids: CASSSPSGRATTDTQYF.

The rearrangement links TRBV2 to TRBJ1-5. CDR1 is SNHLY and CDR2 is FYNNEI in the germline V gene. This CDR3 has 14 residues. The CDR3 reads CASSAVSDNQPQHF. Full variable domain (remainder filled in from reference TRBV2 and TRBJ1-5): EPEVTQTPSHQVTQMGQEVILRCVPISNHLYFYWYRQILGQKVEFLVSFYNNEISEKSEIFDDQFSVERPDGSNFTLKIRSTKLEDSAMYFCASSAVSDNQPQHFGDGTRLSIL.

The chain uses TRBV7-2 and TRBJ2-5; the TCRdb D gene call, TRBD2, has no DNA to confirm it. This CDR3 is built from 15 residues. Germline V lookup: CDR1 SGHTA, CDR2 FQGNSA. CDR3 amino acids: CASSSSGTSVETQYF.

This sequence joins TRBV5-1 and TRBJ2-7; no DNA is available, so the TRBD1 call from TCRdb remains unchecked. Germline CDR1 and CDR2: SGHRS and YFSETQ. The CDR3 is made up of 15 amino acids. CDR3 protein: CASSTKTGVSYEQYF.

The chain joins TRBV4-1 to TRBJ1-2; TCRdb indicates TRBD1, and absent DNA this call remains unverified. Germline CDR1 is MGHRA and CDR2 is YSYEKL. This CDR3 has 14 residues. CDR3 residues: CASSQQQGANGYTF.

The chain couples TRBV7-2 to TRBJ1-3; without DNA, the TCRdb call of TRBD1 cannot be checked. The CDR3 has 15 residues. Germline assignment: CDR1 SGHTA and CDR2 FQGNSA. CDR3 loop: CASSSQGGPGNTIYF.

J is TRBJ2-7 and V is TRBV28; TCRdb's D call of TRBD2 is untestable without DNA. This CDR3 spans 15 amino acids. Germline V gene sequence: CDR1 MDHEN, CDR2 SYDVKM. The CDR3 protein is CASSRPGLEVDEQYF.